Presented here are 20 T cell receptor beta chains from one specimen sequenced in a study of CD8+CD57+ T cells in acquired aplastic anemia. The template used for profiling TCR beta VDJ and CDR3 was genomic DNA. From the reads, TCRdb called clonotypes with MiXCR, one entry per CDR3 protein. The sample has 110,000 or so distinct CDR3 sequences, 40% to 60% seen once. Sequencing input: sorted CD4+, CD8+, or CD8+CD57+ T cells (not recorded which) from PBMCs. These receptors were collected from a human donor in good health, serving as a control.

The J gene is TRBJ2-7, the V gene TRBV19; 7 bases align to TRBD2. Germline loops: CDR1 LNHDA, CDR2 SQIVND (reference sequence). V gave up 1 base and J gave up 2 bases; unmatched junction bases: 2. This CDR3 region has 14 residues. CDR3 DNA sequence: TGTGCCAGTAGTATAGCAGCGGGGACCTACGAGCAGTACTTC. This codes for CASSIAAGTYEQYF.

This clonotype has just a few counts. This chain uses TRBV24-1 with TRBJ1-5; D remains unclear. Germline CDR1 and CDR2: KGHDR and SFDVKD. The CDR3 spans 13 residues. V was clipped by 1 base and J by 2 bases, with 2 bases between them. CDR3 nucleotide sequence: TGTGCCACCAGTGATTTTGGCAATCAGCCCCAGCATTTT. It is translated as CATSDFGNQPQHF.

The chain employs TRBV2 and TRBJ1-4; no firm D call. The germline V gene encodes CDR1 SNHLY and CDR2 FYNNEI. This CDR3 region has 13 residues. V was cut by 8 bases and J by 12 bases, with 19 bases left in between. Here the CDR3 reads CASLVEAGEELFF. CDR3 nucleotide sequence: TGTGCCAGCCTGGTGGAGGCCGGAGAAGAACTGTTTTTT.

This chain connects TRBV6-1 to TRBJ1-5; 10 nucleotides line up with TRBD1. Germline V lookup: CDR1 MNHNS, CDR2 SASEGT. J was trimmed by 1 base and V by 5 bases; bases with no gene match: 8. CDR3 length: 17 amino acids. CDR3 nucleotide sequence: TGTGCCAGCAGTCCAGGCAGGGACAGGGGAAGCAATCAGCCCCAGCATTTT. Its protein product is CASSPGRDRGSNQPQHF.

This clonotype was observed many times. The gene calls are TRBV6-1 and TRBJ2-5; D is possibly TRBD1 or TRBD2 (5 bases each). The CDR3 has 15 amino acids. V was trimmed by 5 bases and J by 4 bases, leaving 17 bases between them. The V gene's germline CDR1 is MNHNS and CDR2 SASEGT. The CDR3 protein is CASSPPVGVVETQYF. The DNA of the CDR3 is TGTGCCAGCAGTCCTCCGGTGGGGGTGGTAGAGACCCAGTACTTC.

The J gene is TRBJ2-3, the V gene TRBV25-1; no reliable D call. The CDR3 is 15 residues long. CDR1 and CDR2 from the germline V gene are MGHDK and SYGVNS. Trimming took off 1 base at V and 1 base at J, with 9 bases between the two ends. The CDR3 sequence is CASSELGSGTDTQYF. CDR3 DNA sequence: TGTGCCAGCAGTGAATTGGGGTCCGGCACAGATACGCAGTATTTT.

The CDR3 DNA reads TGCAGTGCTAGGGGGGTAGGGGCCACTGAAGCTTTCTTT. Translating gives CSARGVGATEAFF. V gene TRBV20-1 combines with J gene TRBJ1-1, with D maybe TRBD1 (5 bases). V lost 3 bases to trimming and J lost 4 bases, with 12 bases between them. Germline V gives CDR1 DFQATT, CDR2 SNEGSKA (reference sequence). The CDR3 runs to 13 residues.

This chain connects TRBV6-5 to TRBJ1-3; 10 positions agree with TRBD1. Losses at the gene ends were 2 bases for V and 0 bases for J; bases not matched to a gene: 10. CDR3 size: 19 residues. Looked up from germline, CDR1 is MNHEY and CDR2 is SVGAGI. CDR3 loop: CASSYLPGQGSFSGNTIYF. DNA for the CDR3: TGTGCCAGCAGTTACCTACCGGGACAGGGGTCCTTCTCTGGAAACACCATATATTTT.

This chain uses TRBV7-3 with TRBJ2-7; TRBD2 matches 11 bases. Germline V gene sequence: CDR1 SGHTA, CDR2 FQGTGA. V lost 6 bases, J lost 6 bases, and 7 bases stayed unmatched. The CDR3 has 14 residues. The DNA of the CDR3 is TGTGCCAGCAGTTCTAGCGGGGGGCAGGGCGAGCAGTACTTC. Its translation: CASSSSGGQGEQYF. The full variable domain, rest sourced from reference TRBV7-3 and TRBJ2-7, is GAGVSQTPSNKVTEKGKYVELRCDPISGHTALYWYRQSLGQGPEFLIYFQGTGAADDSGLPNDRFFAVRPEGSVSTLKIQRTERGDSAVYLCASSSSGGQGEQYFGPGTRLTVT.

At least ten counts were recorded for this clonotype. The chain links TRBV20-1 to TRBJ2-7, with 8 bases fitting TRBD1. The CDR3 is 16 amino acids. Germline assignment: CDR1 DFQATT and CDR2 SNEGSKA (reference sequence). The ends lost 1 base at V and 6 bases at J; junction bases unmatched: 14. Here the CDR3 reads CSARVAYHRTGPEQYF. The CDR3 DNA sequence: TGCAGTGCTAGAGTCGCCTACCATCGGACAGGGCCCGAGCAGTACTTC.

This clonotype was detected many times. The gene calls are TRBV4-3 and TRBJ1-1; D perhaps matches TRBD1 (5 bases). Looked up from germline, CDR1 is LGHNA and CDR2 is YSLEER. With 0 bases removed from V and 4 bases from J, the gap between germline ends came to 12 bases. CDR3 size: 15 residues. The chain's CDR3 is CASSQEAQVVTEAFF. As DNA, the CDR3 is TGCGCCAGCAGCCAAGAGGCACAGGTGGTCACTGAAGCTTTCTTT.

The chain recombines TRBV6-5 with TRBJ2-7; the D is unclear. Between the trimmed V and J ends, which lost 2 bases and 3 bases, there was a span of 14 bases. The CDR3 runs to 15 residues. Germline V lookup: CDR1 MNHEY, CDR2 SVGAGI. CDR3 nucleotide sequence: TGTGCCAGCAGTTACCCAGGCAAGCACAGCTACGAGCAGTACTTC. Translated: CASSYPGKHSYEQYF.

The chain recombines TRBV6-5 with TRBJ2-3; possible D gene TRBD2, 6 bases. Germline V gives CDR1 MNHEY, CDR2 SVGAGI. Trimming left V 7 bases short and J 1 base short, with 15 bases between. The CDR3 has 15 amino acids. CDR3: CASTPVGEGTDTQYF. The CDR3 DNA reads as TGTGCCAGCACCCCGGTGGGGGAGGGCACAGATACGCAGTATTTT.

The chain combines TRBV10-3 with TRBJ1-1; the match to TRBD1 covers 9 bases. Trimming took 6 bases from V and 7 from J; bases not matched to a gene: 6. This CDR3 is built from 13 residues. Germline lookup yields CDR1 ENHRY and CDR2 SYGVKD. The CDR3 protein is CAISGTGNLEAFF. In DNA, the CDR3 is TGTGCCATCAGCGGGACAGGGAACCTTGAAGCTTTCTTT.

This clonotype has only a few counts. V usage is TRBV25-1 and J usage is TRBJ1-6, with D hard to call. This CDR3 contains 14 residues. Trimming stripped 2 bases from V and 8 bases from J, with 10 bases between. Germline CDR1 reads MGHDK; CDR2 reads SYGVNS. This CDR3 reads CASSEVESDSPLHF. DNA of the CDR3: TGTGCCAGCAGTGAAGTGGAGTCAGATTCACCCCTCCACTTT.

At least ten counts were recorded for this clonotype. The rearrangement joins TRBV19 to TRBJ1-5; D call uncertain. V was shortened by 5 bases and J by 3 bases, with 17 bases between the two germline ends. Germline assignment: CDR1 LNHDA and CDR2 SQIVND (reference sequence). This CDR3 is built from 16 residues. The CDR3 protein is CASSPTIGYDNQPQHF. The CDR3 DNA sequence: TGTGCCAGTAGTCCCACTATCGGGTATGACAATCAGCCCCAGCATTTT.

This clonotype was observed once. The chain uses TRBV10-2 and TRBJ1-1; 7 positions agree with TRBD1. The V and J ends lost 5 bases and 14 bases, in that order; junction bases with no gene match: 2. Germline CDR1 is WSHSY and CDR2 is SAAADI. The CDR3 totals 9 residues. CDR3 sequence reads: CASSLTGFF. The CDR3 bases are TGCGCCAGCAGTCTGACAGGGTTCTTT.

This clonotype appeared many times. The chain uses TRBV6-5 and TRBJ2-7, with a weak D call TRBD1 (5 bases). The CDR3 spans 14 residues. With 0 bases removed from V and 1 base from J, the gap between germline ends came to 7 bases. Germline V gene data show CDR1 as MNHEY and CDR2 as SVGAGI. In DNA, the CDR3 is TGTGCCAGCAGTTACTCGCAGGGATCCTACGAGCAGTACTTC. Protein sequence: CASSYSQGSYEQYF.

This rearrangement joins TRBV24-1 to TRBJ2-7; TRBD1 is a possible D gene (6 bases). The germline V gene has CDR1 KGHDR and CDR2 SFDVKD. The CDR3 sequence is 13 residues long. V lost 4 bases and J 6 bases, leaving 12 bases between the germline ends. The chain's CDR3 is CATSDQNRVEQYF. Here the CDR3 DNA reads TGTGCCACCAGTGACCAGAACAGGGTCGAGCAGTACTTC.

This clonotype showed up just once. The V gene is TRBV7-2, the J gene TRBJ1-1; no firm D call. The CDR3 totals 14 residues. The germline V and J ends were trimmed by 0 bases and 3 bases, with 8 bases remaining between them. In germline, CDR1 is SGHTA, CDR2 FQGNSA. The CDR3 DNA reads as TGTGCCAGCAGCTTAGCGGTCCGGTACACTGAAGCTTTCTTT. This codes for CASSLAVRYTEAFF.